The clone carrying this T cell receptor (beta chain) was counted many times. TCRdb re-analysed the PCR reads in MiXCR, keeping a single row per CDR3 protein. Among about 630,000 distinct CDR3 sequences listed, roughly 25% were seen once. The record originates from a study of molecular identifiers for immune sequencing clone quantification. V gave up 4 bases and J gave up 3 bases; unmatched junction bases: 0. The CDR3 has 12 amino acids. The germline V gene encodes CDR1 SQVTM and CDR2 ANQGSEA. The sequencing sample was made of naive CD8+ T cells from blood, with Jurkat cell RNA spiked in. Subset described: FACS-sorted CD8+CD4-CCR7+CD45RA+ naive T cells. V and J are TRBV29-1 and TRBJ2-7, with 10 bases matching TRBD2. The origin of this receptor is a human donor in good health. Some libraries in this study had Jurkat cell RNA spiked in. CDR3 sequence: CSVGLAGYEQYF. In DNA form, the CDR3 reads TGCAGCGTTGGACTAGCGGGCTACGAGCAGTACTTC.